One sample yielded the 29 T cell receptor beta chains listed below, sequenced in a study of blood T cell repertoires in COVID-19. The table came from immunoSEQ multiplex PCR; TCRdb's copy has only in-frame clones and leaves some out. The sample contains 160,000 or so clones, around 75% of which appear only once. Material: peripheral blood. These receptors were obtained from a woman aged 80 or over with acute or convalescent COVID-19.

This chain connects TRBV3-1 (or the pseudogene TRBV3-2) to TRBJ2-1; TRBD1 matches 7 bases. There are 16 residues in the CDR3. V was clipped by 1 base and J by 4 bases; unmatched bases: 7. Germline V gene data show CDR1 as LGHDT and CDR2 as YNNKEL (reference sequence). The CDR3 coding sequence is TGTGCCAGCAGCCAAGGCCTCCCGGGACAGTACAATGAGCAGTTCTTC. It encodes CASSQGLPGQYNEQFF.

The chain uses TRBV7-3 and TRBJ2-1; the match to TRBD2 covers 12 bases. V dropped 4 bases and J dropped 9; count of bases not matched to a gene: 10. The V gene's germline CDR1 is SGHTA and CDR2 FQGTGA. The length of the CDR3 is 16 residues. CDR3 sequence: CASSSHPSGRASEQFF. The CDR3 DNA sequence: TGTGCCAGCAGCTCCCACCCTAGCGGGAGGGCCTCTGAGCAGTTCTTC.

The gene calls are TRBV7-2 and TRBJ2-1; tentative D call: TRBD2 (6 bases). Per germline, CDR1 SGHTA and CDR2 FQGNSA. V was cut by 3 bases and J by 0 bases, with 12 bases left in between. The CDR3 loop spans 16 amino acids. The CDR3 loop reads CASSFGTLSSYNEQFF. The CDR3 nucleotides are TGTGCCAGCAGCTTTGGGACTCTCAGCTCCTACAATGAGCAGTTCTTC. The full variable domain, in which reference TRBV7-2 and TRBJ2-1 provide the parts outside the CDR3, is GAGVSQSPSNKVTEKGKDVELRCDPISGHTALYWYRQSLGQGLEFLIYFQGNSAPDKSGLPSDRFSAERTGGSVSTLTIQRTQQEDSAVYLCASSFGTLSSYNEQFFGPGTRLTVL.

The rearrangement uses TRBV28 and TRBJ1-2; D is perhaps TRBD1 (6 bases). The CDR3 loop spans 15 amino acids. With 4 bases removed from V and 7 bases from J, the gap between germline ends came to 19 bases. Per the germline V gene, CDR1 is MDHEN and CDR2 is SYDVKM. The CDR3 spells CASSSPDSRRSGYTF. Written as DNA, the CDR3 is TGTGCCAGCAGTTCCCCGGACAGCCGGCGTAGTGGCTACACCTTC.

The CDR3, as DNA: TGTGCCAGCGGGGCGGGAAGTTCTATTATCTATGGCTACACCTTC. It specifies CASGAGSSIIYGYTF. V and J are TRBV6-5 and TRBJ1-2; TRBD1 is a possible D gene (5 bases). V was pared by 8 bases and J by 4 bases, with 20 bases between. Per germline, CDR1 MNHEY and CDR2 SVGAGI. The length of the CDR3 is 15 residues.

This sequence joins TRBV7-2 and TRBJ2-2; 8 positions agree with TRBD2. The CDR3 is made up of 15 amino acids. CDR1 SGHTA and CDR2 FQGNSA come from the germline V gene. J was trimmed by 5 bases and V by 3 bases; bases with no gene match: 5. This CDR3 reads CASSFWAGGTGELFF. In DNA, the CDR3 is TGTGCCAGCAGCTTCTGGGCGGGGGGAACCGGGGAGCTGTTTTTT.

The chain is built from TRBV10-3 and TRBJ1-1, with D maybe TRBD1 (6 bases). Trimming shortened V by 2 bases and J by 2 bases, and 9 bases separated the two germline ends. The CDR3 consists of 14 residues. Germline V gene sequence: CDR1 ENHRY, CDR2 SYGVKD. The CDR3 sequence: CAISEGGGNTEAFF. The CDR3 region has the DNA TGTGCCATCAGTGAGGGGGGGGGCAACACTGAAGCTTTCTTT.

This rearrangement joins TRBV6-6 to TRBJ1-2, with 9 bases lining up with TRBD1. The germline CDR1 and CDR2 sequences are MNHNY and SVGAGI (reference sequence). V was clipped by 7 bases and J by 4 bases; unmatched bases: 10. The CDR3 totals 15 residues. DNA for the CDR3: TGTGCCAGCACCGACTTGGACAGGGGTGTCTATGGCTACACCTTC. It is translated as CASTDLDRGVYGYTF.

J is TRBJ1-2 and V is TRBV7-3, with a weak D call TRBD1 (6 bases). This CDR3 spans 14 amino acids. V gave up 6 bases and J gave up 7 bases, with 18 bases separating them. Germline V gives CDR1 SGHTA, CDR2 FQGTGA. The chain's CDR3 is CASSPGGASGGYTF. The CDR3 coding sequence is TGTGCCAGCAGTCCCGGGGGGGCGTCGGGTGGCTACACCTTC.

This clone was detected only a few times. The chain employs TRBV11-2 and TRBJ2-5; the D gene is possibly TRBD2 (6 bases). The CDR3 is 15 residues long. The ends were cut back, 5 bases at V and 1 base at J, with 14 bases in the middle. Germline CDR1 reads SGHAT; CDR2 reads FQNNGV. The CDR3 here is CASSAGTAGQETQYF. CDR3 coding DNA: TGTGCCAGCAGCGCCGGGACTGCGGGCCAAGAGACCCAGTACTTC.

J is TRBJ2-5 and V is TRBV5-1; 8 nucleotides match TRBD2. V trimming: 5 bases; J trimming: 3 bases; junction bases outside the gene matches: 9. There are 15 residues in the CDR3. Germline CDR1 and CDR2: SGHRS and YFSETQ. The CDR3 spells CASRVAGRGEETQYF. The DNA of the CDR3 is TGCGCCAGCAGGGTTGCCGGGAGGGGTGAAGAGACCCAGTACTTC.

The chain employs TRBV9 and TRBJ2-2, with D possibly TRBD1 on 7 matching bases. Deletions cut 4 bases from V and 5 bases from J, with 15 bases between. The CDR3 sequence is 15 residues long. Germline V CDR1 and CDR2: SGDLS, YYNGEE. This CDR3 reads CASSPGAGGTGELFF. Written as DNA, the CDR3 is TGTGCCAGCAGCCCCGGGGCAGGGGGGACCGGGGAGCTGTTTTTT.

The V call is TRBV2, the J call TRBJ1-4; the D is unclear. CDR1 and CDR2 from the germline V gene are SNHLY and FYNNEI. The CDR3 has 17 residues. The V and J ends lost 7 bases and 1 base respectively, with 19 bases between them. The CDR3 nucleotides are TGTGCCAGCACCGGAACGCCGGGTGCGGAAACTAATGAAAAACTGTTTTTT. Translated: CASTGTPGAETNEKLFF.

This rearrangement joins TRBV6-5 to TRBJ1-1; a weak D match, TRBD1 (5 bases). The germline CDR1 and CDR2 sequences are MNHEY and SVGAGI. Trimming removed 2 bases at V and 4 bases at J, with 11 bases between. The CDR3 extends over 14 amino acids. The CDR3 here is CASSYHGGTTEAFF. CDR3 nucleotides: TGTGCCAGCAGTTACCACGGAGGGACCACTGAAGCTTTCTTT.

The rearrangement joins TRBV6-5 to TRBJ1-5, with a weak D call TRBD1 (5 bases). CDR3 size: 14 residues. With 6 bases removed from V and 4 bases from J, the gap between germline ends came to 13 bases. Germline V CDR1 and CDR2: MNHEY, SVGAGI. The CDR3 coding sequence is TGTGCCAGCAGAAAGTGGGGGGAGAATCAGCCCCAGCATTTT. Residues: CASRKWGENQPQHF.

V gene TRBV28 combines with J gene TRBJ1-2; TRBD1 is a possible D gene (6 bases). CDR3 length: 17 residues. Trimming pared 2 bases from V and 2 bases from J, leaving 18 bases between. Germline CDR1 is MDHEN and CDR2 is SYDVKM. The CDR3 sequence is CASSLMDTDRPNYGYTF. CDR3 DNA sequence: TGTGCCAGCAGTTTAATGGATACTGACAGGCCAAACTATGGCTACACCTTC.

The chain joins TRBV6-5 to TRBJ2-4, with TRBD2 matching 7 bases. CDR3 length: 15 amino acids. The germline V gene encodes CDR1 MNHEY and CDR2 SVGAGI. The ends lost 7 bases at V and 0 bases at J; junction bases unmatched: 6. Written as DNA, the CDR3 is TGTGCCAGCACCTCTAGCGGCTTAGCCAAAAACATTCAGTACTTC. As protein: CASTSSGLAKNIQYF.

The V gene is TRBV19, the J gene TRBJ2-7; 7 bases fit TRBD1. The CDR3 is 14 residues long. Germline V CDR1 and CDR2: LNHDA, SQIVND (reference sequence). V lost 7 bases, J lost 4 bases, and 10 bases stayed unmatched. CDR3 in DNA: TGTGCCAGTAACCCGGGACAGCCCACTTACGAGCAGTACTTC. This gives the protein CASNPGQPTYEQYF.

This rearrangement joins TRBV27 to TRBJ1-1; TRBD1 aligns across 11 bases. This CDR3 is built from 19 residues. CDR1 MNHEY and CDR2 SMNVEV come from the germline V gene (reference sequence). Germline trimming cut 4 bases from V and 3 bases from J; bases unmatched to any gene: 16. The CDR3 loop is CASSWRTGGIWGSDTEAFF. Written as DNA, the CDR3 is TGTGCCAGCAGTTGGAGGACAGGGGGCATTTGGGGGTCGGACACTGAAGCTTTCTTT.

V is TRBV3-1 (or the pseudogene TRBV3-2) and J is TRBJ2-5; D is uncertain. There are 14 residues in the CDR3. The V gene's germline CDR1 is LGHDT and CDR2 YNNKEL (reference sequence). Trimming cost V 1 base and J 1 base, with 7 bases left between them. CDR3 region: CASSQGRVQETQYF. CDR3 nucleotides: TGTGCCAGCAGCCAAGGACGGGTCCAAGAGACCCAGTACTTC.

V is TRBV5-4 and J is TRBJ2-2; D call uncertain. Germline CDR1 and CDR2: SGHNT and YYREEE (reference sequence). CDR3 length: 14 residues. Trimming stripped 0 bases from V and 1 base from J, with 4 bases between. CDR3 sequence: CASSLAGNTGELFF. The CDR3 DNA is TGTGCCAGCAGCTTGGCGGGGAACACCGGGGAGCTGTTTTTT.

The rearrangement joins TRBV28 to TRBJ2-3; the D is unclear. CDR1 is MDHEN, CDR2 SYDVKM, per germline. The ends were cut back, 0 bases at V and 10 bases at J, with 11 bases in the middle. This CDR3 has 13 residues. The CDR3 loop is CASSLWASSAQYF. In DNA form, the CDR3 reads TGTGCCAGCAGTTTATGGGCCTCCTCAGCGCAGTATTTT.

This chain links TRBV7-3 with TRBJ2-3; 7 nucleotides line up with TRBD2. The CDR3 loop spans 16 amino acids. The junction had 11 bases not matched to a gene; V was cut back by 5 bases and J by 3 bases. CDR1 and CDR2 from the germline V gene are SGHTA and FQGTGA. For the CDR3, the DNA is TGTGCCAGCAGCGCCCTAGCTAGCGGACATACAGATACGCAGTATTTT. This translates into CASSALASGHTDTQYF.

In this sample, this clone turned up once. The rearrangement joins TRBV3-1 (or the pseudogene TRBV3-2) to TRBJ1-1; weak D call: TRBD1 (6 bases). Trimming shortened V by 4 bases and J by 8 bases, and 11 bases separated the two germline ends. Germline values: CDR1 LGHDT, CDR2 YNNKEL (reference sequence). This CDR3 is 12 amino acids long. CDR3 sequence reads: CASSRETGEAFF. Here the CDR3 DNA reads TGTGCCAGCAGCCGAGAAACAGGGGAAGCTTTCTTT.

The rearrangement links TRBV10-2 to TRBJ2-5, with D perhaps TRBD1 (5 bases). The V gene's germline CDR1 is WSHSY and CDR2 SAAADI. There are 14 residues in the CDR3. Trimming removed 4 bases at V and 1 base at J, with 10 bases between. The CDR3 region has the DNA TGCGCCAGCAGTGGAGGAAGGGGCCAAGAGACCCAGTACTTC. This translates into CASSGGRGQETQYF.

J is TRBJ2-1 and V is TRBV19; TRBD2 might be the D (5 bases). V lost 1 base, J lost 3 bases, and 10 bases lay in between. This CDR3 has 15 amino acids. Germline V gene lookup returns CDR1 LNHDA and CDR2 SQIVND (reference sequence). CDR3 in amino acids: CASSIGLANYNEQFF. The CDR3 nucleotides read TGTGCCAGTAGTATAGGGCTAGCCAACTACAATGAGCAGTTCTTC.

The rearrangement links TRBV3-1 (or the pseudogene TRBV3-2) to TRBJ1-6; 7 nucleotides agree with TRBD1. Trimming at V came to 0 bases and at J to 6 bases, leaving 8 bases not matched to a gene. This CDR3 spans 17 amino acids. Germline lookup yields CDR1 LGHDT and CDR2 YNNKEL (reference sequence). The CDR3 here is CASSQEIRQGGNSPLHF. The CDR3 nucleotides read TGTGCCAGCAGCCAAGAGATCCGACAGGGAGGTAATTCACCCCTCCACTTT.

In DNA form, the CDR3 reads TGTGCCAGCAACGAGGTGAACACTGAAGCTTTCTTT. Its translation: CASNEVNTEAFF. The chain links TRBV11-2 to TRBJ1-1, with no clear D. This CDR3 has 12 amino acids. From germline, CDR1 is SGHAT and CDR2 FQNNGV. Trimming removed 7 bases from V and 0 bases from J, with 6 bases in between.

V usage is TRBV20-1 and J usage is TRBJ2-5; tentative D call: TRBD1 (6 bases). The V end was cut by 3 bases, the J end by 1 base, with 15 bases between. This CDR3 has 15 residues. Germline lookup yields CDR1 DFQATT and CDR2 SNEGSKA (reference sequence). CDR3 coding DNA: TGCAGTGCTAGTCAGGCAGGGGCGATCCAAGAGACCCAGTACTTC. Encoded protein: CSASQAGAIQETQYF.